This T cell receptor beta chain was sequenced in a study of brain T cells in children with intractable seizures. Sequencing was limited to surgery cases with top T cell transcript signatures in brain tissue. Pre-surgery treatment included at least one anti-epileptic drug. Assay used: immunoSEQ multiplex PCR; TCRdb lists only in-frame clones, some missing. Of around 10,000 clones detected, 69% appear once; the ten largest clones hold more than 15%. Per the germline V gene, CDR1 is SNHLY and CDR2 is FYNNEI. The length of the CDR3 is 15 residues. V was pared by 6 bases and J by 7 bases, with 10 bases of the junction left unmatched.

The TCR originated in a girl aged 2-9 years with tuberous sclerosis and intractable seizures. Sequencing used resected brain tissue, obtained at surgery. The rearrangement links TRBV2 to TRBJ2-1; TRBD1 aligns across 9 bases. CDR3 protein: CASRGTTGGRNEQFF. The CDR3 DNA reads as TGTGCCAGCAGGGGCACGACAGGGGGTCGGAATGAGCAGTTCTTC.